The present TCR beta chain was sequenced within a study of T-cell memory formation after mild COVID-19 (dated by TCRdb to the early 2020s). For the study in its entirety: TCR sequence clusters from the two donors were found to be largely donor specific. In a couple of donors, T-cell clones that expanded and contracted after mild COVID-19 were followed by sequencing TCRalpha and TCRbeta repertoires longitudinally. The cohort was made up of two young adult volunteers, one female and one male, who were previously healthy. The research as a whole found: Whether the second-wave clones peaking on day 37 were SARS-CoV-2 specific was not confirmed. Only a couple of mild cases were covered in the study, and larger cohorts including severe cases with pre-infection samples were considered necessary. Contracting CD4+ clones were located mainly in the CM and EM memory subsets, whereas CD8+ clones were found to be enriched in EMRA. Clones contracting from day 15 to 85 had balanced CD4/CD8 phenotypes, while a second wave expanding from day 15 to 37 was biased towards CD4+. Some responding clones were detected in pre-infection memory, suggesting pre-existing cross-reactive memory T cells joined the SARS-CoV-2 response.

PBMCs were isolated by Ficoll-Paque density gradient centrifugation. Measured from the cysteine to the phenylalanine, the CDR3 is 14 residues long. The sequence is cut down to CDR3 DNA, 42 bases in frame from base 1. Taken from the germline V gene, the CDR1 and CDR2 loops are MDHEN and SYDVKM. Germline trimming amounts to 6 bases on V and 0 bases on J, with 3 as the count of junction bases outside the gene matches. As for this clonotype: Its antigen is still unknown. No base qualities exist here, and no much larger clone lies one base off it.

Sequencing instrument: Illumina NovaSeq 6000. cDNA libraries for TCRalpha and TCRbeta were prepared by 5'RACE using constant-segment primers, with sample barcodes and unique molecular identifiers added. Trizol reagent was used to extract RNA from every sample. Library amplification was performed in two PCR steps, and a second sample barcode and Illumina TruSeq adapters were introduced in the second step. The libraries were sequenced on an Illumina NovaSeq using 2 x 150 bp paired-end reads. As for how the authors treated the data: With migec v1.2.7, reads were demultiplexed and then collapsed into UMI-guided consensus sequences. With mixcr v2.1.11, UMI consensuses were aligned to TRA and TRB V and J templates and assembled into clonotypes. Clonotypes were classified as expanded or contracted when called significant by both edgeR and NoisET, with noise models trained on biological replicates. For edgeR calls, the thresholds were a false discovery rate-adjusted p below 0.01 and a log2 fold-change of 1. As an exploratory analysis of dynamics, max-normalized trajectories of the 1000 most abundant clonotypes were examined with PCA combined with hierarchical clustering. Separately sequenced CD4+ and CD8+ repertoires were used to assign the CD4 or CD8 phenotype of responding clones. The public reads were reanalyzed by TCRdb: fastp trimming at Q25, MiXCR alignment, in-frame beta chains only. Each CDR3 protein appears once, grouped with its most common genes and DNA. The V and J calls here are based on TCRdb, not the publication. The sample yields approximately 390,000 distinct CDR3 sequences; 15% to 20% were counted once. About 22% of the sample is in the top ten clones.

Sample: PBMCs or a T cell subset sorted from them (not recorded which). This TCR was recovered from a man aged 18-30 years who had mild COVID-19 (a few samples of this study predate the infection). The sample titles of this study are shuffled in the database, so cell type and time point are left out; the donor was told from shared clones. The chain links TRBV28 with TRBJ2-5; 8 bases in the middle match TRBD1. The nucleotides read TGTGCCAGCAGCACGGACAGGGACCAAGAGACCCAGTACTTC. Its coded protein is CASSTDRDQETQYF.